The rows below give T cell receptor beta chains drawn from one sample of a study of blood T cell repertoires in COVID-19. Data came from immunoSEQ multiplex PCR; TCRdb stores just in-frame clones and leaves some out. The table has some 300,000 clones, about 90% seen once. Specimen: peripheral blood. Receptor source: a woman aged 25 to 39 with COVID-19, enrolled during active disease. Both conserved end residues are part of each CDR3. Fields, in order: V gene, J gene, CDR3 protein.

V: TRBV7-9
J: TRBJ1-2
CDR3: CASSLSGGGGYTF

V: TRBV11-3
J: TRBJ2-5
CDR3: CASSLLPLLGGETQYF

V: TRBV12-5
J: TRBJ1-1
CDR3: CASGLVHQGNTEAFF

V: TRBV11-2
J: TRBJ1-6
CDR3: CASSAQGSGSSYNSPLHF

V: TRBV7-9
J: TRBJ2-1
CDR3: CASNLKTSGGGNEQFF

V: TRBV28
J: TRBJ2-5
CDR3: CASRFGFSGVQETQYF

V: TRBV11-3
J: TRBJ2-1
CDR3: CASSLVVAGSYNEQFF

V: TRBV7-6
J: TRBJ1-6
CDR3: CASSLEQGIYNSPLHF

V: TRBV4-1
J: TRBJ2-5
CDR3: CASSRGPQETQYF

V: TRBV19
J: TRBJ1-6
CDR3: CASNPDRGYNSPLHF

V: TRBV28
J: TRBJ1-1
CDR3: CASTMRGMYTEAFF

V: TRBV28
J: TRBJ1-2
CDR3: CASSSYGYTF

V: TRBV11-2
J: TRBJ2-7
CDR3: CASSFQTGGYEQYF

V: TRBV7-9
J: TRBJ2-2
CDR3: CASSPTGLGTGELFF

V: TRBV10-3
J: TRBJ1-2
CDR3: CAIRPDRLTNYGYTF

V: TRBV7-9
J: TRBJ1-1
CDR3: CASSQPPGQSEAFF

V: TRBV7-2
J: TRBJ2-7
CDR3: CASSLSGSTYEQYF

V: TRBV19
J: TRBJ2-3
CDR3: CASSILLTTGRTDTQYF

V: TRBV5-5
J: TRBJ2-3
CDR3: CASSVTGTGGGIDTQYF

V: TRBV2
J: TRBJ1-2
CDR3: CASSEATGTTYGYTF

V: TRBV12-5
J: TRBJ2-2
CDR3: CASGLFPWPNTGELFF

V: TRBV6-4
J: TRBJ2-3
CDR3: CASSRQGYEDTQYF

V: TRBV27
J: TRBJ2-1
CDR3: CASSPSSGTNEQFF

V: TRBV2
J: TRBJ2-1
CDR3: CATKGTALYNEQFF

V: TRBV5-1
J: TRBJ1-1
CDR3: CASSLTGQSNTEAFF

V: TRBV6-2/TRBV6-3
J: TRBJ2-1
CDR3: CASSYSRYGPGENEQFF

V: TRBV4-1
J: TRBJ1-2
CDR3: CASRAPGTTYGYTF

V: TRBV6-2/TRBV6-3
J: TRBJ2-3
CDR3: CASSSPGQATDTQYF

V: TRBV19
J: TRBJ1-1
CDR3: CASSKTPGQGALNTEAFF

V: TRBV6-5
J: TRBJ1-2
CDR3: CASSYSSGQGGGYTF

V: TRBV5-1
J: TRBJ1-2
CDR3: CASSFFSGINYGYTF

V: TRBV4-1
J: TRBJ2-2
CDR3: CASSQEGLGELFF

V: TRBV5-1
J: TRBJ1-1
CDR3: CASSGGQGRLDTEAFF

V: TRBV4-1
J: TRBJ1-5
CDR3: CASRGTGGNQPQHF

V: TRBV5-1
J: TRBJ2-2
CDR3: CASSLRLADTGELFF

V: TRBV18
J: TRBJ1-1
CDR3: CASSTGQNTEAFF

V: TRBV2
J: TRBJ1-3
CDR3: CASREEWDRGFSGNTIYF